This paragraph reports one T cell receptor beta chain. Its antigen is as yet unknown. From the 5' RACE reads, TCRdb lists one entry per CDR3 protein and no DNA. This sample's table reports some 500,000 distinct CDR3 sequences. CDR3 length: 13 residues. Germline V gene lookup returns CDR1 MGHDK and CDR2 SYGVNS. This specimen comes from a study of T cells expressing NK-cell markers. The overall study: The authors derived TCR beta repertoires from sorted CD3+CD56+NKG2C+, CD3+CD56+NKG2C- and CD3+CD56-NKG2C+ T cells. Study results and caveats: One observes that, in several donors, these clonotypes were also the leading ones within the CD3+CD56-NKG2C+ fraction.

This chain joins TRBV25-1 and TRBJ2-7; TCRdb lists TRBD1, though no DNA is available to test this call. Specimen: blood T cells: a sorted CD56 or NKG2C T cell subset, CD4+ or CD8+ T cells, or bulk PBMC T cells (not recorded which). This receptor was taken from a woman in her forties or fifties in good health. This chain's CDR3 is CASPDKGGDEQYF.